A single sample is the source of the 5 T cell receptor beta chains below, sequenced in a study of human T cells and chemical hapten exposure. Time point here: patch test 2, 6 weeks after DPC sensitization. The treatment: therapeutic diphenylcyclopropenone sensitization with weekly scalp DPC. TCRdb re-analysed the RACE reads in MiXCR, keeping a single row per CDR3 protein. This sample has roughly 100,000 distinct CDR3 sequences, with about a tenth found just once. Sequenced here: whole blood, sampled in connection with sensitization to the hapten diphenylcyclopropenone (DPC). The origin of the receptors is a woman aged 40 to 50 with alopecia areata. Some clones in this sample may be carry-over from other donors' samples.

A few counts support this clonotype. The J gene is TRBJ2-1, the V gene TRBV20-1; no firm D call. CDR1 and CDR2 from the germline V gene are DFQATT and SNEGSKA (reference sequence). V dropped 5 bases and J dropped 9 bases, with 23 bases sitting between them. The CDR3 has 15 amino acids. CDR3 residues: CSAARPPELRSEQFF. Here the CDR3 DNA reads TGCAGTGCTGCCCGACCTCCCGAGCTTCGGAGTGAGCAGTTCTTC.

This clonotype was seen many times. The chain couples TRBV5-4 to TRBJ2-2; D remains ambiguous. This CDR3 is 13 amino acids long. With 2 bases removed from V and 6 bases from J, the gap between germline ends came to 8 bases. Germline V CDR1 and CDR2: SGHNT, YYREEE (reference sequence). CDR3 coding DNA: TGTGCCAGCAGCTTCGCGGACGCCGGGGAGCTGTTTTTT. This translates into CASSFADAGELFF.

This clonotype was picked up a small number of times. The gene calls are TRBV7-8 and TRBJ1-1; no clear D. Germline CDR1 reads SGHVS; CDR2 reads FQNEAQ. The CDR3 extends over 14 amino acids. The V and J ends lost 5 bases and 7 bases respectively, with 17 bases between them. The CDR3 is CASSHRALGGEAFF. The DNA of the CDR3 is TGTGCCAGCAGCCACCGGGCACTGGGCGGTGAAGCTTTCTTT.

This clonotype was observed a few times. The V and J genes are TRBV7-2 and TRBJ2-7; unclear D gene. This CDR3 contains 13 residues. From germline, CDR1 is SGHTA and CDR2 FQGNSA. Trimming took off 4 bases at V and 2 bases at J, with 9 bases between the two ends. The CDR3 region has the DNA TGTGCCAGCAGCTATACCCCAACCTACGAGCAGTACTTC. Its protein is CASSYTPTYEQYF.

The rearrangement joins TRBV5-8 to TRBJ2-2; TRBD2 agrees at 15 bases. Looked up from germline, CDR1 is SGHTS and CDR2 is YDEGEE. The CDR3 length is 17 residues. V lost 4 bases, J lost 6 bases, and 7 bases stayed unmatched. The CDR3 loop is CASSLSGLAGGSGELFF. The CDR3 bases are TGTGCCAGCAGCCTCTCGGGACTAGCGGGAGGATCCGGGGAGCTGTTTTTT.